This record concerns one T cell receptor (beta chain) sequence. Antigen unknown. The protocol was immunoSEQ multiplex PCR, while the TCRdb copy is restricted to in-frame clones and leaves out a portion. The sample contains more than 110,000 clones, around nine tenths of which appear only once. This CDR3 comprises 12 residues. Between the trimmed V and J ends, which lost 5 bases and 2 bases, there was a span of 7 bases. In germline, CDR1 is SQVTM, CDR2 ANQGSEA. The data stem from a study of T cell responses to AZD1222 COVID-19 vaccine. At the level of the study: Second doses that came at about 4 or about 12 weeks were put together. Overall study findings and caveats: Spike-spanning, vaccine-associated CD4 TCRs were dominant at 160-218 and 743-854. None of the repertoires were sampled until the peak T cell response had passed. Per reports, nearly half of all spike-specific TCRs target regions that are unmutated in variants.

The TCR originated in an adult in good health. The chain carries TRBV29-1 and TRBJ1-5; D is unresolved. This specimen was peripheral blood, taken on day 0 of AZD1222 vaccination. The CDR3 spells CSVSWGNQPQHF. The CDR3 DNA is TGCAGCGTTAGCTGGGGCAATCAGCCCCAGCATTTT.